The 3 T cell receptor beta chains below all came from one sample that was sequenced in a study of control samples from healthy donors and cancer patients. The assay was immunoSEQ multiplex PCR, and TCRdb's table has in-frame clones only and misses some. The repertoire holds 150,000 to 200,000 clones, with roughly 94% as singletons. Sequenced sample: blood. The receptors here all came from a woman between 40 and 55 years old in good health.

The V call is TRBV11-2, the J call TRBJ1-4, with D hard to call. The V end lost 2 bases, the J end lost 8 bases, and 12 bases lay between the germline ends. The CDR3 spans 14 residues. Germline V CDR1 and CDR2: SGHAT, FQNNGV. CDR3: CASSLNSLREKLFF. CDR3 sequence (DNA): TGTGCCAGCAGCTTAAACAGCTTGAGGGAAAAACTGTTTTTT.

This clone has a single count. The V call is TRBV5-6, the J call TRBJ1-5; 10 nucleotides match TRBD1. Losses at the gene ends were 2 bases for V and 4 bases for J; bases not matched to a gene: 3. Per germline, CDR1 SGHDT and CDR2 YYEEEE. The CDR3 loop spans 15 amino acids. CDR3 amino acids: CASSLGTGANQPQHF. The CDR3 nucleotides are TGTGCCAGCAGCTTAGGGACAGGGGCTAATCAGCCCCAGCATTTT.

The V call is TRBV4-3, the J call TRBJ2-5, with 8 positions matching TRBD2. The CDR3 is 18 amino acids. The V and J ends lost 0 bases and 2 bases, in that order; junction bases with no gene match: 11. Germline V CDR1 and CDR2: LGHNA, YSLEER. Written as DNA, the CDR3 is TGCGCCAGCAGCCAAGATTTGGCGGGAGGCCTATTACAAGAGACCCAGTACTTC. This encodes CASSQDLAGGLLQETQYF.